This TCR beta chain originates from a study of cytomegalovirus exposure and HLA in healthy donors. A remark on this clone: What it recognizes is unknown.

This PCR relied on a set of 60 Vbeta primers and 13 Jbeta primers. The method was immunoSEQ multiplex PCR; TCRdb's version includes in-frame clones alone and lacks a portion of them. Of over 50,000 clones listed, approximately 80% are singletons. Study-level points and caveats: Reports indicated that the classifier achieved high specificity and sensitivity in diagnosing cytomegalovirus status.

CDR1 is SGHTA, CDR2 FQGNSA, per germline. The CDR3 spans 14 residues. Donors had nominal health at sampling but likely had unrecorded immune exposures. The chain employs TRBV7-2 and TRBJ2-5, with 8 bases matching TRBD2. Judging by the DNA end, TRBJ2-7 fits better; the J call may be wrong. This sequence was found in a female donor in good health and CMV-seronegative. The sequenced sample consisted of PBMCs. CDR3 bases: TGTGCCAGCAGCTTCAGCGGGAGTAGGTACGAGCAGTACTTC. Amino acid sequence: CASSFSGSRYEQYF.